One and the same sample provided the 18 T cell receptor beta chains below, sequenced in a study of T cells in Graves' hyperthyroidism and ophthalmopathy. TCR beta CDR3 region amplification was performed from RNA transcripts. When the TCR CDR3 underwent first-round RT-PCR, the HTBI primer set was used. TCRdb re-called the multiplex PCR reads through MiXCR, storing one row per CDR3 protein. In the table there are about 400,000 distinct CDR3 sequences, 15% to 18% of which are singletons. Specimen: blood. These receptors were obtained from a woman under 30 with Graves' hyperthyroidism that later progressed to Graves' ophthalmopathy.

A few counts support this clonotype. The gene calls are TRBV5-1 and TRBJ2-7, with no clear D. The CDR3 loop spans 14 amino acids. Trimming took off 1 base at V and 2 bases at J, with 10 bases between the two ends. CDR1 SGHRS and CDR2 YFSETQ come from the germline V gene. The CDR3 sequence is CASSLTAHTYEQYF. In nucleotides, the CDR3 is TGCGCCAGCAGCTTGACAGCTCACACCTACGAGCAGTACTTC.

V usage is TRBV9 and J usage is TRBJ1-1, with no clear D. The CDR3 spans 15 residues. Per the germline V gene, CDR1 is SGDLS and CDR2 is YYNGEE. Trimming shortened V by 2 bases and J by 0 bases, and 11 bases separated the two germline ends. The CDR3 is CASSVERSLNTEAFF. As DNA, the CDR3 is TGTGCCAGCAGCGTGGAAAGGTCCCTGAACACTGAAGCTTTCTTT. The full variable domain, rest sourced from reference TRBV9 and TRBJ1-1, is DSGVTQTPKHLITATGQRVTLRCSPRSGDLSVYWYQQSLDQGLQFLIQYYNGEERAKGNILERFSAQQFPDLHSELNLSSLELGDSALYFCASSVERSLNTEAFFGQGTRLTVV.

This clonotype has at least ten counts. Here the CDR3 DNA reads TGTGCCAGCAGCCAAGACAATGAGCAGTTCTTC. This translates into CASSQDNEQFF. The chain links TRBV3-1 to TRBJ2-1; D is unresolved. Trimming took off 0 bases at V and 6 bases at J, with 0 bases between the two ends. The germline V gene has CDR1 LGHDT and CDR2 YNNKEL (reference sequence). The CDR3 sequence is 11 residues long.

This clonotype has ten or more counts. The V gene is TRBV29-1, the J gene TRBJ2-1, with D possibly matching TRBD1 (7 bases). From germline, CDR1 is SQVTM and CDR2 ANQGSEA. Trimming removed 7 bases from V and 4 bases from J, with 14 bases in between. This CDR3 contains 13 residues. The CDR3: CSDRGTDYNEQFF. DNA of the CDR3: TGCAGCGACCGCGGGACAGATTACAATGAGCAGTTCTTC.

There are many counts of this clonotype. The J gene is TRBJ2-3, the V gene TRBV6-5; unclear D gene. The CDR3 spans 16 residues. CDR1 is MNHEY and CDR2 is SVGAGI in the germline V gene. Between the trimmed V and J ends, which lost 0 bases and 0 bases, there was a span of 10 bases. Written as DNA, the CDR3 is TGTGCCAGCAGTTACTCGTTTAGATCTAGCACAGATACGCAGTATTTT. This codes for CASSYSFRSSTDTQYF.

V and J are TRBV20-1 and TRBJ1-4; no reliable D call. V was cut by 5 bases and J by 0 bases, with 16 bases left in between. CDR3 length: 16 residues. Per germline, CDR1 DFQATT and CDR2 SNEGSKA (reference sequence). The CDR3 loop is CSALSAGDATNEKLFF. The CDR3 DNA is TGCAGTGCTTTATCAGCGGGCGACGCAACTAATGAAAAACTGTTTTTT.

This clonotype was counted at least ten times. V usage is TRBV5-1 and J usage is TRBJ2-1; no definite D call. The CDR3 loop spans 17 amino acids. Germline CDR1 SGHRS, CDR2 YFSETQ. The ends were cut back, 7 bases at V and 0 bases at J, with 20 bases in the middle. The CDR3 loop is CASSLSPTVISYNEQFF. The CDR3 DNA reads as TGCGCCAGCTCCCTTTCCCCCACAGTAATCTCCTACAATGAGCAGTTCTTC.

This clonotype was seen a handful of times. The chain combines TRBV14 with TRBJ1-1; maybe TRBD1 (6 bases). V was trimmed by 4 bases and J by 2 bases, leaving 17 bases between them. The CDR3 runs 16 residues. Germline lookup yields CDR1 SGHDN and CDR2 FVKESK. The CDR3 spells CASSRRGAGPNTEAFF. CDR3 DNA: TGTGCCAGCAGCCGCAGGGGCGCCGGACCCAACACTGAAGCTTTCTTT.

The table lists this clonotype with a few counts. The rearrangement links TRBV3-1 to TRBJ2-2, with 9 nucleotides matching TRBD2. Per germline, CDR1 LGHDT and CDR2 YNNKEL (reference sequence). This CDR3 comprises 16 residues. The junction had 5 bases not matched to a gene; V was cut back by 4 bases and J by 2 bases. CDR3: CASSLRSGRNTGELFF. For the CDR3, the DNA is TGTGCCAGCAGCCTCCGTAGCGGGAGAAACACCGGGGAGCTGTTTTTT.

The rearrangement uses TRBV19 and TRBJ2-2; D gene unclear. The germline V gene encodes CDR1 LNHDA and CDR2 SQIVND (reference sequence). The V end lost 3 bases, the J end lost 6 bases, and 11 bases lay between the germline ends. The CDR3 is 14 amino acids. The DNA for the CDR3 is TGTGCCAGTAGTATGACCCCTGGGTCCGGGGAGCTGTTTTTT. Its protein product is CASSMTPGSGELFF.

There are a few counts of this clonotype. The chain employs TRBV7-8 and TRBJ2-3; D call uncertain. Germline V CDR1 and CDR2: SGHVS, FQNEAQ. This CDR3 is 15 amino acids long. V lost 5 bases to trimming and J lost 0 bases, with 12 bases between them. The CDR3 here is CASSETDTSTDTQYF. The CDR3 DNA follows: TGTGCCAGCAGCGAGACTGACACTAGCACAGATACGCAGTATTTT.

At least ten counts were recorded for this clonotype. This rearrangement joins TRBV11-2 to TRBJ1-5, with no clear D. V lost 5 bases, J lost 2 bases, and 7 bases lay in between. In germline, CDR1 is SGHAT, CDR2 FQNNGV. CDR3 length equals 13 residues. CDR3 sequence reads: CASSPAGNQPQHF. CDR3 sequence (DNA): TGTGCCAGCAGCCCCGCGGGCAATCAGCCCCAGCATTTT.

The V gene is TRBV30, the J gene TRBJ1-5; D is uncertain. The CDR3 has 15 amino acids. The ends were cut back, 0 bases at V and 5 bases at J, with 14 bases in the middle. The germline gives CDR1 GTSNPN, CDR2 SVGIG (reference sequence). CDR3 loop: CAWSVRKRGYQPQHF. CDR3 nucleotide sequence: TGTGCCTGGAGTGTTAGAAAAAGAGGTTATCAGCCCCAGCATTTT.

This sequence joins TRBV29-1 and TRBJ2-5, with D perhaps TRBD1 (6 bases). The CDR3 is 14 amino acids. V was shortened by 4 bases and J by 11 bases, with 23 bases between the two germline ends. Germline-derived CDR1 and CDR2 are SQVTM and ANQGSEA. This CDR3 reads CSVAAGQLMTGQYF. The DNA for the CDR3 is TGCAGCGTTGCCGCCGGACAGTTAATGACGGGACAGTACTTC.

This clonotype was counted between two and nine times. V is TRBV29-1 and J is TRBJ2-3; perhaps D is TRBD1 or TRBD2 (6 bases each). Germline V gene lookup returns CDR1 SQVTM and CDR2 ANQGSEA. The CDR3 consists of 17 residues. Trimming removed 4 bases at V and 3 bases at J, with 23 bases between. The CDR3 bases are TGCAGCGTTGCCATCATGTTGGGGGGCCTCTGGACAGATACGCAGTATTTT. It yields the protein CSVAIMLGGLWTDTQYF.

This clonotype was observed at least ten times. The genes are TRBV5-1 and TRBJ2-2; D unresolved. CDR1 and CDR2 (germline): SGHRS, YFSETQ. Trimming pared 0 bases from V and 7 bases from J, leaving 7 bases between. There are 13 residues in the CDR3. In nucleotides, the CDR3 is TGCGCCAGCAGCTTGGAGTTAGACGGGGAGCTGTTTTTT. Amino acids: CASSLELDGELFF.

This clonotype was counted between two and nine times. The chain combines TRBV7-9 with TRBJ2-7; D ambiguous. Germline CDR1 and CDR2: SEHNR and FQNEAQ (reference sequence). The germline V and J ends were trimmed by 4 bases and 3 bases, with 10 bases remaining between them. The CDR3 is 13 residues long. Here the CDR3 reads CASSSQMIYEQYF. The CDR3 coding sequence is TGTGCCAGCAGCTCCCAAATGATCTACGAGCAGTACTTC.

This clonotype was counted at least ten times. The gene calls are TRBV6-6 and TRBJ2-6, with D perhaps matching TRBD1 (5 bases). CDR3 length equals 19 residues. Germline V gives CDR1 MNHNY, CDR2 SVGAGI (reference sequence). V gave up 2 bases and J gave up 1 base, with 18 bases separating them. This CDR3 reads CASSYGQGAKSSGANVLTF. The CDR3 nucleotides are TGTGCCAGCAGTTACGGGCAAGGGGCGAAGAGTTCTGGGGCCAACGTCCTGACTTTC.